The text below deals with one T cell receptor beta chain. Its antigen remains unidentified. These data belong to a study of vaccination effects on CD4 cells after COVID-19. Study conclusions and caveats: Clones of infection and vaccine origin contracted markedly late after vaccination. Cross-reaction with common cold coronaviruses was seen in only 1 of 255 vaccine-induced clones from healthy vaccinees.

The junction had 4 bases not matched to a gene; V was cut back by 4 bases and J by 9 bases. The CDR3 runs to 14 residues. Germline V gene sequence: CDR1 SNHLY, CDR2 FYNNEI. The ViraFEST assay expanded antigen-specific CD4+ T cells with viral peptide pools before sequencing. At the end of 9 to 11 days of culture, CD4+ T cells were isolated. Vaccine recipients had no previous SARS-CoV-2 infection; their nucleocapsid antibodies were negative. Every well housed around 2 million PBMC, which grew in culture alongside about 10 IU/ml IL-2 and roughly 9.9 ug/ml peptides. Profiling relied on immunoSEQ multiplex PCR, and the TCRdb table lists in-frame clones only, not all of them. Of 30,000 to 45,000 clones in the sample, about 69% were seen once.

The receptor was derived from a human donor who received a COVID-19 vaccine. Sample: CD4+ T cells from PBMCs cultured with HCoV-OC43 spike peptides, taken before COVID-19 vaccination. The subset was: HCoV-OC43 spike overlapping peptide pool stimulation. The V and J genes are TRBV2 and TRBJ1-6; 9 bases map to TRBD1. The CDR3 reads CASSGGQGASPLHF. The CDR3 DNA is TGTGCCAGCAGTGGGGGACAGGGAGCTTCACCCCTCCACTTT. Drawing the rest from reference TRBV2 and TRBJ1-6, the complete variable domain is EPEVTQTPSHQVTQMGQEVILRCVPISNHLYFYWYRQILGQKVEFLVSFYNNEISEKSEIFDDQFSVERPDGSNFTLKIRSTKLEDSAMYFCASSGGQGASPLHFGNGTRLTVT.